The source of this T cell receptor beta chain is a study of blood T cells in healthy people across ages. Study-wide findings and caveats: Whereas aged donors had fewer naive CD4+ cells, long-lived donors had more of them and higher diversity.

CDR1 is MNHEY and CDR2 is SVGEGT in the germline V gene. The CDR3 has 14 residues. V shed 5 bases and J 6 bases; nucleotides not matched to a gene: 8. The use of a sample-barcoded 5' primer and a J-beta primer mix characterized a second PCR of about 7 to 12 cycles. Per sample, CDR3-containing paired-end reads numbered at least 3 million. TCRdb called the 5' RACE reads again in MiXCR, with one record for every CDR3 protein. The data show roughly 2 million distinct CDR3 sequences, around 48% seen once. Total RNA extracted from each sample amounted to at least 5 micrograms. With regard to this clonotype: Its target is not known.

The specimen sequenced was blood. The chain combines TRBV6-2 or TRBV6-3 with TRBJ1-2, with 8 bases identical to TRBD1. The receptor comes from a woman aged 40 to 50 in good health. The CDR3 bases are TGTGCCAGCAGTGGTCGACAGGGGCTCCATGGCTACACCTTC. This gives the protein CASSGRQGLHGYTF.